The subject of this entry is one T cell receptor beta chain. V shed 3 bases and J 1 base; nucleotides not matched to a gene: 5. Germline CDR1 is SGHRS and CDR2 is YFSETQ. There are 17 residues in the CDR3. The data were produced by immunoSEQ multiplex PCR, yet TCRdb's version contains in-frame clones alone and is incomplete. In the table there are some 390,000 clones, 85% to 90% of which are singletons. The sample is drawn from a study of blood T cell repertoires in COVID-19. Study information: Donors in the United States, Italy and Spain gave samples during acute or convalescent COVID-19. T cells, B-cell-depleted T cells, or PBMCs provided the cDNA or gDNA that served as material.

This receptor was obtained from a human donor in a cohort sampled during active COVID-19. What was sequenced was peripheral blood. The rearrangement links TRBV5-1 to TRBJ2-5; 14 bases are shared with TRBD2. CDR3 bases: TGCGCCAGCAGCTCAAGACTAGCGGGAGGGTTCCAAGAGACCCAGTACTTC. It encodes CASSSRLAGGFQETQYF.